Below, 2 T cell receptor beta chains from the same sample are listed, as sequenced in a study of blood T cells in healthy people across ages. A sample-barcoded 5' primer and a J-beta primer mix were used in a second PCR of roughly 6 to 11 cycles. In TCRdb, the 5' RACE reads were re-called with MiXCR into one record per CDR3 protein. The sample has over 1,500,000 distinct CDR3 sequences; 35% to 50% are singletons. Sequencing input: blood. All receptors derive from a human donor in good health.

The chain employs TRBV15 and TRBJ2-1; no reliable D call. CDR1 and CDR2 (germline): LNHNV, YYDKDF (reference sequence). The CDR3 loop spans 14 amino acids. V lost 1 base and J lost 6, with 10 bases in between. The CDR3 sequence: CATSRVGQINEQFF. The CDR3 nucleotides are TGTGCCACCAGCAGAGTCGGGCAGATCAATGAGCAGTTCTTC.

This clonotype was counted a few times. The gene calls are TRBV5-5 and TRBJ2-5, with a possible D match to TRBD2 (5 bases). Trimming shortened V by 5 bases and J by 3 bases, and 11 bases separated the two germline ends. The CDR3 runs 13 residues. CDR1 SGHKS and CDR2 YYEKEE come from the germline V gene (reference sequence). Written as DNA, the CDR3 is TGTGCCAGCAGACAAGTACTAGAAGAGACCCAGTACTTC. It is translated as CASRQVLEETQYF.